This T cell receptor beta chain originates from a study of vaccination effects on CD4 cells after COVID-19. The V segment lost 4 bases and the J segment 9 bases; nucleotides outside the gene matches: 9. Germline-derived CDR1 and CDR2 are MNHNS and SASEGT. The CDR3 loop spans 16 amino acids. TCRdb's table, derived via immunoSEQ multiplex PCR, lists solely in-frame clones and lacks some. The sample contains 45,000 to 55,000 clones, 60% to 75% of which appear only once. Upon completion of about 10 days in culture, CD4+ T cells were isolated. The vaccine given was either BNT162b2 or mRNA-1273, in two doses. This clone was observed a few times. Its antigen is not identified.

The source material was CD4+ T cells from PBMCs cultured without peptide, sampled after COVID-19 vaccination. The chain links TRBV6-1 to TRBJ1-6; 10 bases are shared with TRBD1. The TCR sequence derives from a human donor who received a COVID-19 vaccine. This chain's CDR3 is CASSGLSGTGVSPLHF. The CDR3 DNA follows: TGTGCCAGCAGTGGCCTTTCCGGGACAGGGGTTTCACCCCTCCACTTT.